This T cell receptor (beta chain) comes out of a study of siplizumab effects on memory and regulatory T cells. Generated by immunoSEQ multiplex PCR, the TCRdb table keeps only in-frame clones and is missing some. Found here are some 80,000 clones, 95% of them singletons; the top ten hold under 20%. The CDR3 has 16 residues. The rearrangement links TRBV12-2 to TRBJ2-7; the table's D call TRBD2 went unverified against the DNA. TRBV12-2 has pseudogene status. This TCR was recovered from a human donor in good health. Sequenced material: CD8+ T cells sorted from blood. The CDR3 spells CASRLGRSTPGTEQYF. CDR3 DNA: TGTGCAAGTCGCTTAGGGAGATCGACCCCCGGCACTGAGCAGTACTTC.